This TCR beta chain is from a study of cytomegalovirus exposure and HLA in healthy donors. Overall study: Earlier work reported 117 million unique TCR beta sequences from 150 million to 200 million T cells. Out of a few hundred genotyped donors, roughly 80% belonged to the Caucasian-associated ancestry cluster.

Germline V gene sequence: CDR1 MGHRA, CDR2 YSYEKL. The CDR3 loop spans 15 amino acids. Trimming removed 4 bases from V and 2 bases from J; junction bases left unmatched: 6. PCR amplification relied on 60 Vbeta primers (plus 13 Jbeta primers). Only in-frame clones appear in the TCRdb table, and some are missing; sequencing was by immunoSEQ multiplex PCR. The data hold 150,000 to 200,000 clones, with 77% observed a single time. The table lists this clone with a few counts. The sequence was obtained from a woman under 40 in good health and CMV-seronegative. The gene calls are TRBV4-1 and TRBJ2-3; 7 bases line up with TRBD1. The specimen sequenced was PBMCs. CDR3 DNA: TGCGCCAGCAGCCCTCCGGGACAGATCACAGATACGCAGTATTTT. Translation: CASSPPGQITDTQYF.